This T cell receptor (beta chain) was observed in a study of blood T cell repertoires in COVID-19. Study-wide context: Specimens from acute and convalescent COVID-19 originated in the United States, Italy and Spain.

Profiled with immunoSEQ multiplex PCR; TCRdb holds only in-frame clones, not every one. The sample lists about 100,000 clones, roughly 79% occurring once. The V gene lost 3 bases and the J gene lost 2 bases, with 17 bases spanning the gap. CDR3 length equals 16 residues. The germline V gene encodes CDR1 LNHDA and CDR2 SQIVND (reference sequence). Sample: peripheral blood. This chain joins TRBV19 and TRBJ2-7, with unresolved D. This sequence originates from a woman aged 70-85 years with acute or convalescent COVID-19. This CDR3 is CASSIGVPSQAYEQYV. DNA of the CDR3: TGTGCCAGTAGTATTGGCGTGCCTTCCCAGGCCTACGAGCAGTACGTC.